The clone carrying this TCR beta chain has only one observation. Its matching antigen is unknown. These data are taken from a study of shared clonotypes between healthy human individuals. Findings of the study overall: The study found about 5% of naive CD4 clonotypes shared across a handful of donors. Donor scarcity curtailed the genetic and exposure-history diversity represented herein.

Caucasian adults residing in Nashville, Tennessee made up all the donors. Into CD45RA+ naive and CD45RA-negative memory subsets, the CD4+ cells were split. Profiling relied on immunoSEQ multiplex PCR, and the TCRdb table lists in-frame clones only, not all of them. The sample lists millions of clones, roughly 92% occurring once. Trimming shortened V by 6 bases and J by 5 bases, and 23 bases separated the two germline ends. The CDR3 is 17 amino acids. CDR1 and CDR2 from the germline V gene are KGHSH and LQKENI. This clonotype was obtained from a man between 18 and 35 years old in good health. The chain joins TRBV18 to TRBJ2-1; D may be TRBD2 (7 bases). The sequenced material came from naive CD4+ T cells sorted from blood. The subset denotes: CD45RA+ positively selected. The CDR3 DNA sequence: TGTGCCAGCTCCCCGACTGGCGGGGGCAACACCAACAATGAGCAGTTCTTC. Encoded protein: CASSPTGGGNTNNEQFF.